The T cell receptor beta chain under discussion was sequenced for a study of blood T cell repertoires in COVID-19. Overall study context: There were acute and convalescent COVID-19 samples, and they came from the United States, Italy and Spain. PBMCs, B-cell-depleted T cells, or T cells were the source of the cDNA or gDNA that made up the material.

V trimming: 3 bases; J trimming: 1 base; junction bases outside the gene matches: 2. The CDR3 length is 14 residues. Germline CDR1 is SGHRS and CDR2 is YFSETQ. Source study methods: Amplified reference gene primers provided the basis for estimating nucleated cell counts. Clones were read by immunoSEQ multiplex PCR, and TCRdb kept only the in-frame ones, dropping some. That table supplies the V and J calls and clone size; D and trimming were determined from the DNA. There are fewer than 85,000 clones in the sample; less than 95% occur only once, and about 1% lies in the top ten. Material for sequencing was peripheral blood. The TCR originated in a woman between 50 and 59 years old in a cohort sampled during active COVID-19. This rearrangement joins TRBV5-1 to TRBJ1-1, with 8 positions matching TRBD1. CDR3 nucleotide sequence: TGCGCCAGCAGCTACGGACAGGGGAACACTGAAGCTTTCTTT. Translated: CASSYGQGNTEAFF. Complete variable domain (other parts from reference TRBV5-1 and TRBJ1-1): KAGVTQTPRYLIKTRGQQVTLSCSPISGHRSVSWYQQTPGQGLQFLFEYFSETQRNKGNFPGRFSGRQFSNSRSEMNVSTLELGDSALYLCASSYGQGNTEAFFGQGTRLTVV.